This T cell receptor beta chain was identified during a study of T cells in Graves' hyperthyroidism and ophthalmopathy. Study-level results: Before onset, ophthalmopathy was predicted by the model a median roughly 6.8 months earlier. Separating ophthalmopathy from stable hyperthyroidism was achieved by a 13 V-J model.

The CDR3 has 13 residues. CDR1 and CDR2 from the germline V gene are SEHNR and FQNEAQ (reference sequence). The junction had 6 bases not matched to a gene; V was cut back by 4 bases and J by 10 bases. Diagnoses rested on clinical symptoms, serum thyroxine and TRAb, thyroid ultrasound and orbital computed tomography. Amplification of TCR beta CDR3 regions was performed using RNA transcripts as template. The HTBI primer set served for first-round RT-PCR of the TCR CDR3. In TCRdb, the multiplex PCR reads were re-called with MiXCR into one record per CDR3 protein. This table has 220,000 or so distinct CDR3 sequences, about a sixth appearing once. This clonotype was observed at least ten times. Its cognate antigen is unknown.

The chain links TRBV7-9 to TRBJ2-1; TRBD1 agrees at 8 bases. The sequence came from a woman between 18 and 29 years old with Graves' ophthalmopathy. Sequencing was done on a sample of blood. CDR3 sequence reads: CASSSQGAGEQFF. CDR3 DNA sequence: TGTGCCAGCAGCTCCCAGGGGGCAGGCGAGCAGTTCTTC.